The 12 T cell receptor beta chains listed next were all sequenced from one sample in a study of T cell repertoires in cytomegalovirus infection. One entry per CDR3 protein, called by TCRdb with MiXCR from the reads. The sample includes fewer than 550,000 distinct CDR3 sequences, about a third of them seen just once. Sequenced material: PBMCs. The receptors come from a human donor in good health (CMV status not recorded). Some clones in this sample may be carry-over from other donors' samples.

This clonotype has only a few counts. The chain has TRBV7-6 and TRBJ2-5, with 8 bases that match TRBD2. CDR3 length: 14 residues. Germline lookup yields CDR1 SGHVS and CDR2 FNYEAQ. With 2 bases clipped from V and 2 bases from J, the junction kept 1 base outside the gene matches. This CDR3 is CASSLIAGQETQYF. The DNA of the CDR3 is TGTGCCAGCAGCTTAATAGCGGGGCAAGAGACCCAGTACTTC.

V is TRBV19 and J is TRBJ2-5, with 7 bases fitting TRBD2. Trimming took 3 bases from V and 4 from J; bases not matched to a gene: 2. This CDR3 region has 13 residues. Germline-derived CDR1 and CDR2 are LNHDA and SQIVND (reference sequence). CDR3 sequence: CASSMSSGETQYF. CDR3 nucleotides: TGTGCCAGTAGTATGTCTAGCGGAGAGACCCAGTACTTC.

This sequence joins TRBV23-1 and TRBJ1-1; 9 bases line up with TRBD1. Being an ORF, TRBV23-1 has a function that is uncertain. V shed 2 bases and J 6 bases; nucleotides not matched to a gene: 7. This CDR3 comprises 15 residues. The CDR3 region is CASSQAQGAVAEAFF. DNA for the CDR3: TGCGCCAGCAGTCAAGCACAGGGGGCTGTGGCTGAAGCTTTCTTT.

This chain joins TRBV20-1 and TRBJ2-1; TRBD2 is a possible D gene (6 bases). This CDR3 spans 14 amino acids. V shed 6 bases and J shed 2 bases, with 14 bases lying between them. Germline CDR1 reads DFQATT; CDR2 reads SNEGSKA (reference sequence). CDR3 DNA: TGCAGTGCCTTCGGAGGGATGCCCTACAATGAGCAGTTCTTC. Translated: CSAFGGMPYNEQFF.

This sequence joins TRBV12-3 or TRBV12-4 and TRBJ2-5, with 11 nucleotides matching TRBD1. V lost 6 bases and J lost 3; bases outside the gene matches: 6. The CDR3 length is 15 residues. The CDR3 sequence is CASSMGQGGKETQYF. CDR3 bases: TGTGCCAGCAGCATGGGACAGGGGGGGAAAGAGACCCAGTACTTC.

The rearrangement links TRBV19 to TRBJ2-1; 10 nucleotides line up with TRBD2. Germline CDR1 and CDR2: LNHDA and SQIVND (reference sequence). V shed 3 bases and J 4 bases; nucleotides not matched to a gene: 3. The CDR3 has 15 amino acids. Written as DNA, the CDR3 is TGTGCCAGTAGTATCGCTAGCGGGGGTTACAATGAGCAGTTCTTC. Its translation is CASSIASGGYNEQFF.

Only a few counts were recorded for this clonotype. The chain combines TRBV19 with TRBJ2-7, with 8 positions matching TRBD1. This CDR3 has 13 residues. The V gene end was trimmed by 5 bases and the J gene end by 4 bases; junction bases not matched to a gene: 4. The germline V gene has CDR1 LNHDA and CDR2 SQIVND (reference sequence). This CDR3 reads CASSPQGEYEQYF. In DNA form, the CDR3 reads TGTGCCAGTAGTCCACAGGGGGAATACGAGCAGTACTTC.

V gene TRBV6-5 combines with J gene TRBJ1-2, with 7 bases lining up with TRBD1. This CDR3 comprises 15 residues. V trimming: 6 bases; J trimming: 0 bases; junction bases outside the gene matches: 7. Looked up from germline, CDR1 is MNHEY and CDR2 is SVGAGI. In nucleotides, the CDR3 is TGTGCCAGCAGACGCCCGACAGGGCCTAACTATGGCTACACCTTC. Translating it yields CASRRPTGPNYGYTF.

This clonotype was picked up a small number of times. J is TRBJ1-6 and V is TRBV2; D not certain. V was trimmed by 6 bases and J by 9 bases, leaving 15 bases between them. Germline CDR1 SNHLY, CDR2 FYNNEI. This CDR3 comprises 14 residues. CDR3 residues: CASSRTDGSSPLHF. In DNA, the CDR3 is TGTGCCAGCAGCCGGACGGATGGTTCTTCACCCCTCCACTTT.

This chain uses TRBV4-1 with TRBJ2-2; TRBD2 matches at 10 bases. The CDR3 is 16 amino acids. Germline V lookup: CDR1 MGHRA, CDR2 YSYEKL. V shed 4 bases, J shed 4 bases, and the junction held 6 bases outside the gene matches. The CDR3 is CASSLGTSAVTGELFF. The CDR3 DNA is TGCGCCAGCAGCCTTGGGACTAGCGCGGTCACCGGGGAGCTGTTTTTT.

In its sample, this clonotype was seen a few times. The CDR3 nucleotides are TGTGCCAGCAGCTTGGGGATCGGGGACGGTGAGCAGTTCTTC. Encoded protein: CASSLGIGDGEQFF. The gene calls are TRBV5-4 and TRBJ2-1; D tentatively reads TRBD1 or TRBD2 (5 bases each). The CDR3 sequence is 14 residues long. V dropped 0 bases and J dropped 9 bases, with 13 bases sitting between them. Per germline, CDR1 SGHNT and CDR2 YYREEE (reference sequence). The variable domain in full, completed from reference TRBV5-4 and TRBJ2-1, reads ETGVTQSPTHLIKTRGQQVTLRCSSQSGHNTVSWYQQALGQGPQFIFQYYREEENGRGNFPPRFSGLQFPNYSSELNVNALELDDSALYLCASSLGIGDGEQFFGPGTRLTVL.

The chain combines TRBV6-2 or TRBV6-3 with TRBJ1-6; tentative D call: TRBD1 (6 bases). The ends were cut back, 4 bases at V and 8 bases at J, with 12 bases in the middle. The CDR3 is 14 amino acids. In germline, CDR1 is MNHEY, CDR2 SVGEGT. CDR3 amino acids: CASSSMTGDSPLHF. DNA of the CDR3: TGTGCCAGCAGTTCCATGACAGGAGATTCACCCCTCCACTTT.